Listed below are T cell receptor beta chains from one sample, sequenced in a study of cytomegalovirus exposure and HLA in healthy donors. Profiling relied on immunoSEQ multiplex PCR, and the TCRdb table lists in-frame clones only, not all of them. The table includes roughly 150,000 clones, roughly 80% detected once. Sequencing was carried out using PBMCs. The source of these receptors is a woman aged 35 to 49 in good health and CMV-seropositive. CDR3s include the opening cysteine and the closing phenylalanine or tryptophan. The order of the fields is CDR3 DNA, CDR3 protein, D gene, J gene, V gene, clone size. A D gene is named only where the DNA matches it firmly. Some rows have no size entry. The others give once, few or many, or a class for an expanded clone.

TGTGCCAGCAGCTTGGGGCCCTACAATGAGCAGTTCTTC CASSLGPYNEQFF . TRBJ2-1 TRBV5-8 .
TGCGCCAGCAGCTTGTCGGGCGGGGGGGCCGAGTATGTTCAGTACTTC CASSLSGGGAEYVQYF TRBD2 TRBJ2-4 TRBV5-1 .
TGTGCCACCAGGGTCGCGGGGGGGATCTCCTACAATGAGCAGTTCTTC CATRVAGGISYNEQFF TRBD2 TRBJ2-1 TRBV10-3 .
TGTGCCAGCAGCCACGGGACAGGGGGGTGGAACACAGATACGCAGTATTTT CASSHGTGGWNTDTQYF TRBD1 TRBJ2-3 TRBV28 .
TGTGCCAGCAGTTTTACCTTAGCGGGGGTCTACGAGCAGTACTTC CASSFTLAGVYEQYF TRBD2 TRBJ2-7 TRBV27 .
TGTGCCTGGAGTAAAGGGGGAAGTTCACCCCTCCACTTT CAWSKGGSSPLHF . TRBJ1-6 TRBV30 .
TGTGCCAGCAGCCCCCGGACTAGCCGGTCCTACGAGCAGTACTTC CASSPRTSRSYEQYF TRBD2 TRBJ2-7 TRBV7-9 .
TGTGCCAGCAGCCCTCTAGGTGGGGGCGCCTACGAGCAGTACTTC CASSPLGGGAYEQYF . TRBJ2-7 TRBV28 .
TGTGCCTGGATAGGTCGGGGGTCGCGGCTGTACTCCTACAATGAGCAGTTCTTC CAWIGRGSRLYSYNEQFF . TRBJ2-1 TRBV30 .
TGTGCCAGCAGCTTAATTTTTAGGGAGGAGACCCAGTACTTC CASSLIFREETQYF . TRBJ2-5 TRBV11-2 .
TGTGCCAGCAGCCGCACTACTCTAGGGCTGTTTTTT CASSRTTLGLFF . TRBJ2-2 TRBV7-2 .
TGTGCCAGCAGCCACTACGAGCAGTACTTC CASSHYEQYF . TRBJ2-7 TRBV6-1 .
TGTGCCAGCGGAAGACAGGGCGGGAACACTGAAGCTTTCTTT CASGRQGGNTEAFF TRBD1 TRBJ1-1 TRBV6-5 .
TGTGCCAGCTCACGGGAACTCGCGCTAGCGGGAGGAGGGTCCCTGACAGATACGCAGTATTTT CASSRELALAGGGSLTDTQYF TRBD2 TRBJ2-3 TRBV18 few
TGTGCCAGCACCTCAGGGGGACAAGGCTACACCTTC CASTSGGQGYTF TRBD1 TRBJ1-2 TRBV27 .
TGTGCCAGCAGTCCCAGGAGCGGGAGGGCCGGAACCGGGGAGCTGTTTTTT CASSPRSGRAGTGELFF TRBD2 TRBJ2-2 TRBV2 few
TGTGCCAGCAGTGAGACCTGGGGCATTTACAATGAGCAGTTCTTC CASSETWGIYNEQFF . TRBJ2-1 TRBV25-1 .
TGTGCCAGCGGCGACAGCGCTGGAAACACCATATATTTT CASGDSAGNTIYF . TRBJ1-3 TRBV7-6 .
TGTGCCAGCAGCGTAGCGGTCGGGGATAGCACAGATACGCAGTATTTT CASSVAVGDSTDTQYF . TRBJ2-3 TRBV9 .
TGTGCCATCAGTGAGAATTGGGGGGGGCTAGACACTGAAGCTTTCTTT CAISENWGGLDTEAFF . TRBJ1-1 TRBV10-3 .
TGTGCCAGCAGCTTAGTTGGGGGGAAGTCGGTTTACACTGAAGCTTTCTTT CASSLVGGKSVYTEAFF . TRBJ1-1 TRBV7-9 .
TGTGCCAGCAGGCCCGGGGGGTCTGGAAACACCATATATTTT CASRPGGSGNTIYF . TRBJ1-3 TRBV6-6 once
TGTGCCAGCAGCTTAGGGCTGGCTAGGGGAGGGGAGACCCAGTACTTC CASSLGLARGGETQYF TRBD2 TRBJ2-5 TRBV11-3 .
TGTGCCAGCACCCGGACAGGGGCCCGGGTAGAAGCTTTCTTT CASTRTGARVEAFF TRBD1 TRBJ1-1 TRBV28 .
TGTGCCAGTAGCACGACAGGGGTAGGTCAGCCCCAGCATTTT CASSTTGVGQPQHF TRBD1 TRBJ1-5 TRBV19 few